Each of the 22 T cell receptor beta chains below was sequenced from the same sample in a study of blood T cell repertoires in COVID-19. Only in-frame clones appear in the TCRdb table, and some are missing; sequencing was by immunoSEQ multiplex PCR. Here the sample spans some 100,000 clones, approximately 83% being singletons. The specimen sequenced was PBMCs or T cells enriched from blood (not recorded which). The source is a woman aged 45-65 years who had recovered from COVID-19.

V usage is TRBV10-2 and J usage is TRBJ1-1, with TRBD1 matching over 7 bases. The CDR3 runs 14 residues. Germline assignment: CDR1 WSHSY and CDR2 SAAADI. The junction had 4 bases not matched to a gene; V was cut back by 6 bases and J by 0 bases. Here the CDR3 reads CASRAGQVNTEAFF. The CDR3 bases are TGCGCCAGCAGAGCTGGACAGGTGAACACTGAAGCTTTCTTT.

This chain links TRBV6-5 with TRBJ1-5, with TRBD1 matching over 10 bases. Germline V CDR1 and CDR2: MNHEY, SVGAGI. V lost 4 bases, J lost 7 bases, and 7 bases stayed unmatched. CDR3 size: 15 residues. As DNA, the CDR3 is TGTGCCAGCAGTTCGACAGGGGGCGCGAACCAGCCCCAGCATTTT. It specifies CASSSTGGANQPQHF.

The gene calls are TRBV28 and TRBJ2-3; maybe TRBD2 (6 bases). The germline V gene has CDR1 MDHEN and CDR2 SYDVKM. The CDR3 has 16 residues. Trimming removed 5 bases at V and 2 bases at J, with 17 bases between. CDR3 sequence (DNA): TGTGCCAGCAGTAACCGGGACTGGAAAAACACAGATACGCAGTATTTT. Translating it yields CASSNRDWKNTDTQYF.

The chain is built from TRBV28 and TRBJ1-4, with a possible D match to TRBD1 (5 bases). The germline V and J ends were trimmed by 5 bases and 0 bases, with 10 bases remaining between them. Germline CDR1 reads MDHEN; CDR2 reads SYDVKM. There are 15 residues in the CDR3. Here the CDR3 reads CASSPQGATNEKLFF. CDR3 nucleotides: TGTGCCAGCAGTCCTCAGGGTGCAACTAATGAAAAACTGTTTTTT.

This clone has only one observation. The chain couples TRBV11-2 to TRBJ2-5, with D possibly being TRBD2 (7 bases). Trimming shortened V by 6 bases and J by 4 bases, and 18 bases separated the two germline ends. The CDR3 sequence is 15 residues long. Germline V gene lookup returns CDR1 SGHAT and CDR2 FQNNGV. The CDR3 DNA follows: TGTGCCAGCAGTCCTCGAGGGGGGGGCCGAGAGACCCAGTACTTC. This encodes CASSPRGGGRETQYF. The variable domain in full, completed from reference TRBV11-2 and TRBJ2-5, reads EAGVAQSPRYKIIEKRQSVAFWCNPISGHATLYWYQQILGQGPKLLIQFQNNGVVDDSQLPKDRFSAERLKGVDSTLKIQPAKLEDSAVYLCASSPRGGGRETQYFGPGTRLLVL.

The chain has TRBV5-6 and TRBJ1-1, with D possibly TRBD1 on 6 matching bases. Germline V gene lookup returns CDR1 SGHDT and CDR2 YYEEEE. V dropped 4 bases and J dropped 9 bases, with 13 bases sitting between them. The CDR3 has 12 amino acids. In DNA form, the CDR3 reads TGTGCCAGCAGCACCGGGACATGGCAAGCTTTCTTT. Its translation is CASSTGTWQAFF.

The chain has TRBV9 and TRBJ2-3; possibly TRBD2 for D (5 bases). The ends were cut back, 0 bases at V and 2 bases at J, with 19 bases in the middle. CDR1 and CDR2 from the germline V gene are SGDLS and YYNGEE. The CDR3 covers 18 residues. The CDR3 protein is CASSVANRGGPPTDTQYF. For the CDR3, the DNA is TGTGCCAGCAGCGTAGCCAATCGAGGAGGTCCCCCCACAGATACGCAGTATTTT.

This sequence joins TRBV5-1 and TRBJ1-2; D not resolved. The CDR3 runs to 16 residues. Per the germline V gene, CDR1 is SGHRS and CDR2 is YFSETQ. Trimming pared 0 bases from V and 8 bases from J, leaving 20 bases between. CDR3 protein: CASSLAGVSPQRGYTF. Written as DNA, the CDR3 is TGCGCCAGCAGCTTGGCCGGAGTCTCCCCCCAGCGGGGCTACACCTTC.

The chain links TRBV6-1 to TRBJ2-5, with 7 bases lining up with TRBD2. There are 14 residues in the CDR3. CDR1 MNHNS and CDR2 SASEGT come from the germline V gene. The V segment lost 3 bases and the J segment 4 bases; nucleotides outside the gene matches: 5. The CDR3 protein is CASSENASGETQYF. The CDR3 DNA reads TGTGCCAGCAGTGAGAATGCTAGCGGAGAGACCCAGTACTTC.

The chain couples TRBV5-8 to TRBJ2-7, with a weak D call TRBD2 (6 bases). V lost 0 bases and J 3 bases, leaving 10 bases between the germline ends. Germline V lookup: CDR1 SGHTS, CDR2 YDEGEE. The CDR3 spans 14 residues. The CDR3 loop reads CASSLDSGNYEQYF. DNA of the CDR3: TGTGCCAGCAGCTTGGATAGCGGAAACTACGAGCAGTACTTC.

The rearrangement uses TRBV27 and TRBJ2-1; 10 bases line up with TRBD2. CDR3 length equals 15 residues. CDR1 and CDR2 (germline): MNHEY, SMNVEV (reference sequence). Trimming removed 6 bases from V and 15 bases from J; junction bases left unmatched: 17. The CDR3 region has the DNA TGTGCCAGCAGACAAGAAAGCGGGAGGGCTTATTTCGCGTTCTTC. Protein: CASRQESGRAYFAFF.

The V gene is TRBV10-3, the J gene TRBJ1-1; D is perhaps TRBD1 (5 bases). The V end lost 4 bases, the J end lost 4 bases, and 13 bases lay between the germline ends. This CDR3 has 14 amino acids. Germline loops: CDR1 ENHRY, CDR2 SYGVKD. CDR3 region: CAISGAGGSTEAFF. The CDR3 DNA sequence: TGTGCCATCAGTGGGGCCGGGGGTAGCACTGAAGCTTTCTTT.

V usage is TRBV6-5 and J usage is TRBJ2-3; 9 bases are a match to TRBD1. V lost 6 bases, J lost 4 bases, and 8 bases stayed unmatched. The germline gives CDR1 MNHEY, CDR2 SVGAGI. The CDR3 totals 15 residues. CDR3 region: CASRALTGGPDTQYF. Written as DNA, the CDR3 is TGTGCCAGCAGAGCTCTGACAGGGGGTCCAGATACGCAGTATTTT.

The chain recombines TRBV7-9 with TRBJ1-5; 8 bases are shared with TRBD1. Germline assignment: CDR1 SEHNR and CDR2 FQNEAQ (reference sequence). This CDR3 has 16 residues. V lost 2 bases and J lost 3; bases outside the gene matches: 6. This CDR3 reads CASSLSGQGDNQPQHF. CDR3 bases: TGTGCCAGCAGCTTATCCGGACAGGGCGACAATCAGCCCCAGCATTTT.

The chain joins TRBV10-3 to TRBJ1-2; D perhaps matches TRBD1 (5 bases). The CDR3 sequence is 13 residues long. The germline V gene encodes CDR1 ENHRY and CDR2 SYGVKD. Trimming took off 0 bases at V and 6 bases at J, with 8 bases between the two ends. The CDR3 is CAISESPGDGYTF. CDR3 sequence (DNA): TGTGCCATCAGTGAGTCTCCGGGGGATGGCTACACCTTC.

The chain couples TRBV7-3 to TRBJ2-1; weak D call: TRBD2 (5 bases). V was pared by 0 bases and J by 8 bases, with 8 bases between. Germline V gene sequence: CDR1 SGHTA, CDR2 FQGTGA. The CDR3 is made up of 13 amino acids. The CDR3: CASSLTMRDEQFF. In nucleotides, the CDR3 is TGTGCCAGCAGCTTAACGATGAGGGATGAGCAGTTCTTC.

CDR3 DNA: TGTGCCAGCAGCTTAGGAGGGGCAAGGCCGAACACTGAAGCTTTCTTT. Translating gives CASSLGGARPNTEAFF. The chain employs TRBV28 and TRBJ1-1; a weak D match, TRBD1 (5 bases). Germline V CDR1 and CDR2: MDHEN, SYDVKM. CDR3 length equals 16 residues. The V gene lost 6 bases and the J gene lost 1 base, with 18 bases spanning the gap.

This chain joins TRBV28 and TRBJ1-2; a possible D gene is TRBD1 (5 bases). This CDR3 region has 13 residues. CDR1 is MDHEN, CDR2 SYDVKM, per germline. Here the CDR3 reads CASFGGGSYGYTF. CDR3 nucleotides: TGTGCTAGCTTTGGGGGGGGGAGCTATGGCTACACCTTC.

This rearrangement joins TRBV5-1 to TRBJ2-4, with D possibly matching TRBD2 (5 bases). Trimming cost V 0 bases and J 1 base, with 5 bases left between them. The CDR3 is 14 residues long. Germline V gene sequence: CDR1 SGHRS, CDR2 YFSETQ. CDR3 DNA: TGCGCCAGCAGCTTGGCGGGGGCCAAAAACATTCAGTACTTC. Protein: CASSLAGAKNIQYF.

The rearrangement joins TRBV5-1 to TRBJ2-1, with 15 bases fitting TRBD2. The CDR3 has 16 amino acids. The ends lost 4 bases at V and 3 bases at J; junction bases unmatched: 2. CDR1 SGHRS and CDR2 YFSETQ come from the germline V gene. DNA of the CDR3: TGCGCCAGCAGCAAGGGACTAGCGGGGGGCTACAATGAGCAGTTCTTC. This gives the protein CASSKGLAGGYNEQFF.

The chain has TRBV7-9 and TRBJ1-1; TRBD1 aligns across 8 bases. Germline loops: CDR1 SEHNR, CDR2 FQNEAQ (reference sequence). Trimming took 1 base from V and 10 from J; bases not matched to a gene: 8. The CDR3 covers 14 residues. CDR3 bases: TGTGCCAGCAGCTTAGTAGCTCAGGGGGCGGGAGCTTTCTTT. Translation gives CASSLVAQGAGAFF.

This clone was observed once. This chain links TRBV5-8 with TRBJ2-5; TRBD1 matches 9 bases. V shed 0 bases and J 5 bases; nucleotides not matched to a gene: 2. CDR1 SGHTS and CDR2 YDEGEE come from the germline V gene. CDR3 length: 14 residues. The CDR3 loop is CASSLGTGVETQYF. Written as DNA, the CDR3 is TGTGCCAGCAGCTTGGGGACAGGGGTTGAGACCCAGTACTTC.